These 2 T cell receptor beta chains came from one sample sequenced in a study of cytomegalovirus exposure and HLA in healthy donors. Amplification used 60 Vbeta primers and 13 Jbeta primers. TCRdb keeps only in-frame clones here, not all; method: immunoSEQ multiplex PCR. The data hold roughly 200,000 clones, with about 12% observed a single time. Material for sequencing was PBMCs. Source of these receptors: a man over 45 in good health and CMV-seropositive.

With regard to this clone: Other DNA sequences within the sample encode an identical CDR3. The chain joins TRBV28 to TRBJ1-4; D is perhaps TRBD1 (6 bases). Germline V gene sequence: CDR1 MDHEN, CDR2 SYDVKM. V lost 4 bases to trimming and J lost 8 bases, with 14 bases between them. This CDR3 region has 14 residues. This CDR3 reads CASSSTGFREKLFF. The CDR3, as DNA: TGTGCCAGCAGTTCAACAGGGTTCCGGGAAAAACTGTTTTTT.

The rearrangement links TRBV5-1 to TRBJ2-7; 9 positions match TRBD2. Germline-derived CDR1 and CDR2 are SGHRS and YFSETQ. With V trimmed by 4 bases and J by 3 bases, 11 bases remained unmatched. The CDR3 is 16 amino acids. The CDR3 nucleotides read TGCGCCAGCAGCCGAGGGGAGGCGGGGGGGTTCTACGAGCAGTACTTC. Its protein product is CASSRGEAGGFYEQYF.